The 8 T cell receptor beta chains in this list originate from one sample, sequenced in a study of Ad26.COV2.S vaccination and SARS-CoV-2 variants. Treatment here: roughly 20 received Ad26.COV2.S at low or high dose, single or two shots; about 5 received placebo; per-sample allocation not given. Samples analyzed were those drawn on day 63 after the first vaccine or placebo injection. Libraries were prepared by immunoSEQ multiplex PCR; TCRdb keeps only in-frame clonotypes and omits some of them. Altogether about 390,000 clones are present, 80% to 90% being singletons, with the ten largest covering 3.5%. The specimen comprised peripheral blood, sampled in a trial of Ad26.COV2.S vaccine versus placebo. The receptors come from a person aged 18-65 years who received the Ad26.COV2.S COVID-19 vaccine or a placebo.

The CDR3: CASSLSTGSNSPLHF. CDR3 sequence (DNA): TGTGCCAGCAGCCTCTCGACGGGGTCTAATTCACCCCTCCACTTT. The chain links TRBV7-9 to TRBJ1-6; D unresolved. CDR3 length: 15 amino acids. The germline V and J ends were trimmed by 5 bases and 6 bases, with 14 bases remaining between them. The germline V gene has CDR1 SEHNR and CDR2 FQNEAQ (reference sequence).

The chain links TRBV27 to TRBJ1-5; D call uncertain. This CDR3 comprises 13 residues. Germline values: CDR1 MNHEY, CDR2 SMNVEV (reference sequence). Trimming left V 1 base short and J 6 bases short, with 7 bases between. The CDR3 DNA is TGTGCCAGCAGTTTATTAGGTCTTCAGCCCCAGCATTTT. As protein: CASSLLGLQPQHF.

The chain recombines TRBV2 with TRBJ2-7; D gene uncertain. The CDR3 is 13 residues long. V was cut by 8 bases and J by 2 bases, with 13 bases left in between. In germline, CDR1 is SNHLY, CDR2 FYNNEI. For the CDR3, the DNA is TGTGCCAGCGGGTTTAGGGAAACCTACGAGCAGTACTTC. Its translation is CASGFRETYEQYF.

This chain links TRBV3-1 (or the pseudogene TRBV3-2) with TRBJ2-2; possible D gene TRBD1, 6 bases. V shed 2 bases and J shed 4 bases, with 14 bases lying between them. The CDR3 runs to 16 residues. Germline V gene sequence: CDR1 LGHDT, CDR2 YNNKEL (reference sequence). CDR3 sequence (DNA): TGTGCCAGCAGCCAACACACGACAGGTTCCACCGGGGAGCTGTTTTTT. Its translation: CASSQHTTGSTGELFF.

In this sample, this clone turned up once. The chain employs TRBV4-3 and TRBJ1-3; D is unclear. CDR1 and CDR2 (germline): LGHNA, YSLEER. This CDR3 region has 17 residues. With 1 base removed from V and 4 bases from J, the gap between germline ends came to 17 bases. This CDR3 reads CASSQGVHGVQGNTIYF. The CDR3 DNA follows: TGCGCCAGCAGCCAAGGGGTCCACGGGGTGCAAGGAAACACCATATATTTT.

The chain combines TRBV27 with TRBJ2-3; 8 bases are shared with TRBD1. The ends lost 3 bases at V and 4 bases at J; junction bases unmatched: 6. Germline V gene data show CDR1 as MNHEY and CDR2 as SMNVEV (reference sequence). The CDR3 runs 15 residues. In DNA form, the CDR3 reads TGTGCCAGCAGTTTTCTCGGACAGGGCCCAGATACGCAGTATTTT. This sequence encodes CASSFLGQGPDTQYF.

The chain joins TRBV11-1 to TRBJ2-2, with unresolved D. This CDR3 comprises 14 residues. V lost 5 bases to trimming and J lost 0 bases, with 7 bases between them. Germline V gene data show CDR1 as SGHAT and CDR2 as FQDESV (reference sequence). This chain's CDR3 is CASSPYANTGELFF. CDR3 DNA: TGTGCCAGCAGCCCCTACGCGAACACCGGGGAGCTGTTTTTT. Full variable domain (remainder filled in from reference TRBV11-1 and TRBJ2-2): EAEVAQSPRYKITEKSQAVAFWCDPISGHATLYWYRQILGQGPELLVQFQDESVVDDSQLPKDRFSAERLKGVDSTLKIQPAELGDSAMYLCASSPYANTGELFFGEGSRLTVL.

CDR3 bases: TGTGCCAGCAGCTCACCCGGGACAGGGGTAGAGGAGACCCAGTACTTC. It specifies CASSSPGTGVEETQYF. This chain connects TRBV5-4 to TRBJ2-5; 10 bases align to TRBD1. V lost 3 bases to trimming and J lost 5 bases; unmatched junction nucleotides: 10. Germline V CDR1 and CDR2: SGHNT, YYREEE (reference sequence). CDR3 size: 16 residues.